This entry lists 19 T cell receptor beta chains sequenced from one sample in a study of early T cells in non-severe SARS-CoV-2 infection. MiXCR was run by TCRdb on the 5' RACE reads, yielding one entry per CDR3 protein. Of 37,000 or so distinct CDR3 sequences detected, approximately 6% appear once; the ten largest clones hold 4.8%. Sequencing was performed on whole blood. The source of these receptors is an adult who was a healthcare worker with PCR-confirmed SARS-CoV-2 infection or an uninfected control (not recorded which).

This clonotype was seen repeatedly, ten times or more. This rearrangement joins TRBV27 to TRBJ1-5; D call uncertain. Germline CDR1 reads MNHEY; CDR2 reads SMNVEV (reference sequence). This CDR3 has 15 amino acids. Between the trimmed V and J ends, which lost 3 bases and 0 bases, there was a span of 9 bases. The chain's CDR3 is CASSLMQDSNQPQHF. CDR3 nucleotide sequence: TGTGCCAGCAGTTTGATGCAGGATAGCAATCAGCCCCAGCATTTT.

The sample holds many counts of this clonotype. This chain uses TRBV20-1 with TRBJ2-2, with D maybe TRBD2 (6 bases). The CDR3 totals 14 residues. Per germline, CDR1 DFQATT and CDR2 SNEGSKA (reference sequence). V was pared by 1 base and J by 2 bases, with 8 bases between. The CDR3 nucleotides are TGCAGTGCTAGAGTGGGGGGAAACACCGGGGAGCTGTTTTTT. Translation gives CSARVGGNTGELFF.

This clonotype was seen repeatedly, ten times or more. CDR3 protein: CASSLSGSGNTDTQYF. The CDR3 DNA is TGTGCCAGCAGTTTATCAGGTAGCGGTAACACAGATACGCAGTATTTT. The chain employs TRBV28 and TRBJ2-3; D may be TRBD2 (6 bases). This CDR3 region has 16 residues. V shed 1 base and J shed 2 bases, with 13 bases lying between them. Per the germline V gene, CDR1 is MDHEN and CDR2 is SYDVKM.

This clonotype was recorded many times. The V call is TRBV19, the J call TRBJ1-5; D not certain. Per germline, CDR1 LNHDA and CDR2 SQIVND (reference sequence). Trimming cost V 6 bases and J 5 bases, with 17 bases left between them. This CDR3 region has 15 residues. The CDR3 here is CASRVESVLDQPQHF. In nucleotides, the CDR3 is TGTGCCAGTAGAGTAGAATCTGTACTAGATCAGCCCCAGCATTTT.

This sequence joins TRBV19 and TRBJ2-1; no clear D gene. Trimming took off 7 bases at V and 5 bases at J, with 15 bases between the two ends. This CDR3 is built from 14 residues. CDR1 is LNHDA and CDR2 is SQIVND in the germline V gene (reference sequence). CDR3 amino acids: CASNTALTHNEQFF. DNA of the CDR3: TGTGCCAGTAATACAGCCCTTACCCACAATGAGCAGTTCTTC.

This clonotype was seen ten or more times. The chain is built from TRBV6-4 and TRBJ2-1; TRBD2 matches at 9 bases. Trimming at V came to 0 bases and at J to 2 bases, leaving 2 bases not matched to a gene. The CDR3 is 16 residues long. Germline CDR1 MRHNA, CDR2 SNTAGT. The CDR3 DNA reads as TGTGCCAGCAGTGACTCGGCTAGCGGGACCTACAATGAGCAGTTCTTC. Translating it yields CASSDSASGTYNEQFF.

The table lists this clonotype with many counts. The chain recombines TRBV7-9 with TRBJ2-3, with D possibly being TRBD1 or TRBD2 (5 bases each). From germline, CDR1 is SEHNR and CDR2 FQNEAQ (reference sequence). The CDR3 is 13 residues long. The CDR3 DNA is TGTGTCCTGAAACTCCCCGACGAGGGGACGCAGTATTTT. Its translation: CVLKLPDEGTQYF.

This clonotype was seen ten or more times. The chain links TRBV7-6 to TRBJ2-2; 9 positions agree with TRBD2. CDR1 is SGHVS and CDR2 is FNYEAQ in the germline V gene. J gave up 5 bases and V 1 base, and 5 bases lay outside the gene matches. The CDR3 sequence is 16 residues long. This CDR3 reads CASSLVAGGGTGELFF. CDR3 nucleotides: TGTGCCAGCAGCTTAGTTGCGGGAGGGGGAACCGGGGAGCTGTTTTTT.

J is TRBJ2-7 and V is TRBV29-1; perhaps TRBD1 as D (6 bases). Germline loops: CDR1 SQVTM, CDR2 ANQGSEA. Trimming shortened V by 7 bases and J by 2 bases, and 12 bases separated the two germline ends. The CDR3 is 12 residues long. The CDR3 nucleotides read TGCAGCGCCCGGGACATAGCCTACGAGCAGTACTTC. It codes for CSARDIAYEQYF.

This clonotype was observed many times. The V call is TRBV4-1, the J call TRBJ2-2, with 7 positions matching TRBD1. The CDR3 is 19 amino acids. CDR1 is MGHRA and CDR2 is YSYEKL in the germline V gene. The ends lost 1 base at V and 2 bases at J; junction bases unmatched: 13. The CDR3 here is CASSQAPGQLGGNTGELFF. The CDR3 coding sequence is TGCGCCAGCAGCCAAGCTCCGGGACAGCTTGGGGGCAACACCGGGGAGCTGTTTTTT.

V is TRBV19 and J is TRBJ2-3; perhaps TRBD1 as D (5 bases). Trimming shortened V by 4 bases and J by 9 bases, and 17 bases separated the two germline ends. CDR1 and CDR2 from the germline V gene are LNHDA and SQIVND (reference sequence). This CDR3 spans 14 amino acids. The CDR3 is CASSKPDSLGTQYF. In DNA form, the CDR3 reads TGTGCCAGTAGTAAACCAGACAGTTTGGGGACGCAGTATTTT.

There are many counts of this clonotype. V and J are TRBV3-1 and TRBJ2-1, with D possibly TRBD2 on 5 matching bases. Germline V gives CDR1 LGHDT, CDR2 YNNKEL (reference sequence). Deletions cut 6 bases from V and 6 bases from J, with 18 bases between. This CDR3 contains 15 residues. This CDR3 reads CASSPGTSKGNEQFF. DNA for the CDR3: TGTGCCAGCAGTCCCGGAACTAGTAAGGGCAATGAGCAGTTCTTC.

A few counts support this clonotype. This chain uses TRBV29-1 with TRBJ2-3; D remains unclear. The V gene's germline CDR1 is SQVTM and CDR2 ANQGSEA. The CDR3 is made up of 14 amino acids. The ends were cut back, 3 bases at V and 3 bases at J, with 13 bases in the middle. CDR3 in DNA: TGCAGCGTTGACACAGCCTTTGGGACAGATACGCAGTATTTT. Translated, it gives CSVDTAFGTDTQYF.

DNA for the CDR3: TGTGCCAGCATAGCAGGGCAGGGGAATCAGCCCCAGCATTTT. It codes for CASIAGQGNQPQHF. V gene TRBV6-1 combines with J gene TRBJ1-5; maybe TRBD1 (6 bases). Germline values: CDR1 MNHNS, CDR2 SASEGT. V gave up 7 bases and J gave up 4 bases, with 14 bases separating them. This CDR3 is built from 14 residues.

This clonotype occurred many times. The chain has TRBV30 and TRBJ2-1; D might be TRBD1 or TRBD2, each matching 5 bases. The CDR3 totals 14 residues. The V and J ends lost 3 bases and 4 bases respectively, with 13 bases between them. Germline CDR1 GTSNPN, CDR2 SVGIG (reference sequence). This chain's CDR3 is CAWSWVGAYNEQFF. The CDR3 region has the DNA TGTGCCTGGAGCTGGGTCGGGGCTTACAATGAGCAGTTCTTC. Combining the CDR3 with reference TRBV30 and TRBJ2-1 gives the whole variable domain SQTIHQWPATLVQPVGSPLSLECTVEGTSNPNLYWYRQAAGRGLQLLFYSVGIGQISSEVPQNLSASRPQDRQFILSSKKLLLSDSGFYLCAWSWVGAYNEQFFGPGTRLTVL.

The table lists this clonotype with many counts. This chain links TRBV27 with TRBJ2-1, with D maybe TRBD1 (6 bases). The CDR3 has 14 residues. Trimming shortened V by 3 bases and J by 5 bases, and 11 bases separated the two germline ends. Germline V gene lookup returns CDR1 MNHEY and CDR2 SMNVEV (reference sequence). In nucleotides, the CDR3 is TGTGCCAGCAGTTTGTTGGGGGCCCACAATGAGCAGTTCTTC. Its protein is CASSLLGAHNEQFF.

The rearrangement uses TRBV5-1 and TRBJ1-1; D possibly corresponds to TRBD1 (5 bases). Trimming cost V 3 bases and J 4 bases, with 10 bases left between them. Germline CDR1 is SGHRS and CDR2 is YFSETQ. The CDR3 runs to 13 residues. The CDR3 here is CASSYDSLTEAFF. The CDR3 DNA follows: TGCGCCAGCAGCTACGACAGTCTCACTGAAGCTTTCTTT.

This clonotype was counted at least ten times. V is TRBV19 and J is TRBJ2-3; possibly TRBD1 for D (7 bases). The germline V and J ends were trimmed by 6 bases and 7 bases, with 14 bases remaining between them. Germline V gene sequence: CDR1 LNHDA, CDR2 SQIVND (reference sequence). The CDR3 sequence is 13 residues long. The CDR3 here is CASREQGRNTQYF. In DNA form, the CDR3 reads TGTGCCAGTAGGGAACAGGGGAGGAATACGCAGTATTTT.

This clonotype has a count of ten or more. The chain has TRBV5-1 and TRBJ2-7; no reliable D call. Germline loops: CDR1 SGHRS, CDR2 YFSETQ. The CDR3 loop spans 12 amino acids. Trimming took 4 bases from V and 2 from J, leaving 7 bases between them. The CDR3 region has the DNA TGCGCCAGCAGCCCCGGAACCTACGAGCAGTACTTC. It codes for CASSPGTYEQYF.